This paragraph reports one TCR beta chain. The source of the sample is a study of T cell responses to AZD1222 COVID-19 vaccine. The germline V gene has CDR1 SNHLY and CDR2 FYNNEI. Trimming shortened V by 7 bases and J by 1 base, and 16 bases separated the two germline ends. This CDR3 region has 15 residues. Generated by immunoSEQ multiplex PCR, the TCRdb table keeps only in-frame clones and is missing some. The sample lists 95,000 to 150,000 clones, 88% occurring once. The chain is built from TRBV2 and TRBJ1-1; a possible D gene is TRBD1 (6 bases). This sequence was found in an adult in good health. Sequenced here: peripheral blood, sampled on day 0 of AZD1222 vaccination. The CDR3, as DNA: TGTGCCAGCAAGGGTCCCGGGGGCTCGAACACTGAAGCTTTCTTT. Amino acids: CASKGPGGSNTEAFF.